These T cell receptor beta chains were read from a single sample in a study of T-cell reconstitution after alpha-beta-depleted transplantation in children. TCRdb recomputed calls from the PCR reads with MiXCR, one row per CDR3 protein. The profile shows 780,000 or so distinct CDR3 sequences, 15% to 20% of them singletons. This specimen was PBMCs, mostly from graft donor cells, taken 360 days after TCRalphabeta/CD19-depleted stem cell transplant. Receptors originate from a male patient younger than 18 who had a stem cell transplant for acute lymphoblastic leukemia, so the T cells may come from the graft donor. Both conserved end residues are part of each CDR3. D genes are given only for firm matches.

j_call: TRBJ2-2; v_call: TRBV2; d_call: -; cdr3_aa: CTSSSPSGPEYTGELFF
j_call: TRBJ2-7; v_call: TRBV27; d_call: TRBD2; cdr3_aa: CASRGGTSGGTYEQYF
j_call: TRBJ2-7; v_call: TRBV5-1; d_call: -; cdr3_aa: CASRAASYEQYF
j_call: TRBJ2-7; v_call: TRBV25-1; d_call: TRBD2; cdr3_aa: CASTLTGEASGSAHEQYF
j_call: TRBJ2-1; v_call: TRBV2; d_call: -; cdr3_aa: CASSGHRVSSYNEQFF
j_call: TRBJ2-3; v_call: TRBV5-6; d_call: TRBD2; cdr3_aa: CASSLEGLVTDTQYF
j_call: TRBJ2-7; v_call: TRBV4-2; d_call: -; cdr3_aa: CASSQVADSYEQYF
j_call: TRBJ2-7; v_call: TRBV4-2; d_call: TRBD1; cdr3_aa: CASTPGQGAVYEQYF
j_call: TRBJ1-4; v_call: TRBV12-3/TRBV12-4; d_call: -; cdr3_aa: CASSFRGLSNEKLFF
j_call: TRBJ1-1; v_call: TRBV5-1; d_call: -; cdr3_aa: CASSFQERSTEAFF
j_call: TRBJ1-2; v_call: TRBV11-2; d_call: -; cdr3_aa: CASSRRTSRGYTF
j_call: TRBJ2-7; v_call: TRBV7-2; d_call: TRBD2; cdr3_aa: CASSQLGLAGVSEQYF
j_call: TRBJ2-3; v_call: TRBV7-2; d_call: TRBD2; cdr3_aa: CASSPIPRGLAVSSSTDTQYF
j_call: TRBJ2-1; v_call: TRBV6-1; d_call: -; cdr3_aa: CAARDLRSYNEQFF
j_call: TRBJ1-1; v_call: TRBV7-9; d_call: -; cdr3_aa: CASLKRVGTEAFF
j_call: TRBJ1-1; v_call: TRBV9; d_call: -; cdr3_aa: CASSVAPVGNTEAFF
j_call: TRBJ2-1; v_call: TRBV27; d_call: TRBD2; cdr3_aa: CASSLGLAGPRGQFF
j_call: TRBJ2-1; v_call: TRBV5-1; d_call: TRBD1; cdr3_aa: CASSLALTGRRYNEQFF
j_call: TRBJ2-7; v_call: TRBV12-3/TRBV12-4; d_call: TRBD2; cdr3_aa: CASSLEPGWGGEQYF
j_call: TRBJ1-2; v_call: TRBV12-3/TRBV12-4; d_call: -; cdr3_aa: CANTDWYGYTF
j_call: TRBJ1-5; v_call: TRBV27; d_call: -; cdr3_aa: CASSQGIHSNQPQHF
j_call: TRBJ1-2; v_call: TRBV25-1; d_call: -; cdr3_aa: CASSARTGPTYGYTF